Given below is one TCR beta chain in context. CDR3 length: 14 residues. Germline V lookup: CDR1 GTSNPN, CDR2 SVGIG (reference sequence). V shed 7 bases, J shed 12 bases, and the junction held 15 bases outside the gene matches. Using immunoSEQ multiplex PCR, the repertoire was profiled, and TCRdb retains in-frame clones only, with some absent. The sample contains about 120,000 clones, about nine tenths of which appear only once. The entry originates in a study of blood T cell repertoires in COVID-19. About the research overall: T cells, B-cell-depleted T cells, or PBMCs provided the cDNA or gDNA that served as material.

The clonotype originates from a woman in her forties or fifties with acute or convalescent COVID-19. The V call is TRBV30, the J call TRBJ1-2, with 12 bases lining up with TRBD1. Sequences were obtained from peripheral blood. CDR3 sequence reads: CASLPGQGATKNTF. The CDR3 DNA reads TGTGCCTCATTGCCGGGACAGGGGGCAACAAAGAACACCTTC. The complete variable domain, with remaining parts taken from reference TRBV30 and TRBJ1-2, reads SQTIHQWPATLVQPVGSPLSLECTVEGTSNPNLYWYRQAAGRGLQLLFYSVGIGQISSEVPQNLSASRPQDRQFILSSKKLLLSDSGFYLCASLPGQGATKNTFGSGTRLTVV.